These T cell receptor beta chains were read from a single sample in a study of cytomegalovirus exposure and HLA in healthy donors. The assay was immunoSEQ multiplex PCR, and TCRdb's table has in-frame clones only and misses some. In the table there are more than 60,000 clones, around four fifths of which are singletons. Material for sequencing was PBMCs. The receptor source for this set is a male donor in good health and CMV-seropositive. CDR3s include the opening cysteine and the closing phenylalanine or tryptophan. A D gene is named only where the DNA matches it firmly. For some rows the clone size is stated as once, few or many, or as a class when expanded; others skip it.

abundance	v_gene	j_gene	d_gene	CDR3nt	CDR3aa
once	TRBV5-4	TRBJ2-7	TRBD1	TGTGCCAGCAGCCCAGTGGGACAGGCGGAAAGCTCCTACGAGCAGTACTTC	CASSPVGQAESSYEQYF
once	TRBV7-9	TRBJ2-5	TRBD2	TGTGCCAGCAGCTTGACTAGCGGGGGGTCCGTGACCCAGTACTTC	CASSLTSGGSVTQYF
NA	TRBV7-2	TRBJ1-6	TRBD1	TGTGCCAGCAGCTTAGCGACAGGGGTGAATTCACCCCTCCACTTT	CASSLATGVNSPLHF
NA	TRBV19	TRBJ2-7	TRBD1	TGTGCCAGTAGTACCCACTCTTCCGGGACAGGGGGTTTGGAGCAGTACTTC	CASSTHSSGTGGLEQYF
NA	TRBV15	TRBJ1-4	TRBD1	TGTGCCACCAGCAGGGACAGGGCGAATGAAAAACTGTTTTTT	CATSRDRANEKLFF
NA	TRBV23-1	TRBJ2-7	NA	TGCGCCAGCAGTCAGTACCGGGACACCTACGAGCAGTACTTC	CASSQYRDTYEQYF
few	TRBV6-5	TRBJ2-7	TRBD1	TGTGCCAGCACCGGGACAGCTTCCTACGAGCAGTACTTC	CASTGTASYEQYF
NA	TRBV9	TRBJ2-1	TRBD1	TGTGCCAGCAGCGTCGACAGGGGGCTCGATGAGCAGTTCTTC	CASSVDRGLDEQFF
NA	TRBV11-1	TRBJ2-6	NA	TGTGCCAGCAGCTTTCTCTCTCGAGGATCTGGGGCCAACGTCCTGACTTTC	CASSFLSRGSGANVLTF
NA	TRBV21-1	TRBJ2-7	NA	TGTGCCAGCATCAGACAGGGGGTATACGAGCAGTACTTC	CASIRQGVYEQYF
NA	TRBV4-2	TRBJ2-3	TRBD1	TGTGCCAGCAGCCGGAGCGGGACAGGGGACGGCACAGATACGCAGTATTTT	CASSRSGTGDGTDTQYF
NA	TRBV11-2	TRBJ2-1	NA	TGTGCCAGCAGCCCCGGCTACAATGAGCAGTTCTTC	CASSPGYNEQFF
NA	TRBV5-6	TRBJ1-1	NA	TGTGCCAGCAGCTTGGGCGACGGAGTGAACACTGAAGCTTTCTTT	CASSLGDGVNTEAFF
NA	TRBV7-8	TRBJ1-5	NA	TGTGCCAGCAGCTTAGACAGGCTGGGCAATCAGCCCCAGCATTTT	CASSLDRLGNQPQHF
NA	TRBV21-1	TRBJ2-1	NA	TGTGCCAGCACCCCGGACAGGGGGTACAATGAGCAGTTCTTC	CASTPDRGYNEQFF
NA	TRBV9	TRBJ1-4	NA	TGTGCCAGCAGAGGGGAGGGAGAAAAACTGTTTTTT	CASRGEGEKLFF
NA	TRBV19	TRBJ2-1	TRBD2	TGTGCCAGTAGTATCCAAGCGGGGGGATACAATGAGCAGTTCTTC	CASSIQAGGYNEQFF
NA	TRBV28	TRBJ2-7	TRBD1	TGTGCCAGCAGCGACCCCGGGACAGGCTACGAGCAGTACTTC	CASSDPGTGYEQYF
NA	TRBV5-1	TRBJ2-5	NA	TGCGCCAGCAGCTCACGCGGGGAGACCCAGTACTTC	CASSSRGETQYF
NA	TRBV27	TRBJ2-7	NA	TGTGCCAGCAGTTTATCCAACGAGCAGTACTTC	CASSLSNEQYF
NA	TRBV5-1	TRBJ2-5	NA	TGCGCCAGCAGCTTGATACGACACCTCCAAGAGACCCAGTACTTC	CASSLIRHLQETQYF
NA	TRBV7-8	TRBJ1-3	TRBD1	TGTGCCAGCAGCGGGACAGGGTTCAAAGGAAACACCATATATTTT	CASSGTGFKGNTIYF
NA	TRBV7-2	TRBJ2-1	NA	TGTGCCAGCAGCCCCCCCCCAGACAATGAGCAGTTCTTC	CASSPPPDNEQFF
NA	TRBV5-8	TRBJ2-3	NA	TGTGCCAGCAGCTTGTTCGGAGGAAGCACAGATACGCAGTATTTT	CASSLFGGSTDTQYF
once	TRBV7-9	TRBJ1-2	TRBD1	TGTGCCAGCAGCTCGGGCAGGGGGCTTAGCCCCGTATGGAACTATGGCTACACCTTC	CASSSGRGLSPVWNYGYTF
NA	TRBV30	TRBJ1-5	NA	TGTGCCTGGAGTGTGCTACCGACTAATCAGCCCCAGCATTTT	CAWSVLPTNQPQHF
NA	TRBV4-1	TRBJ2-7	NA	TGCGCCAGCAGCCAAGTTGCTGGGGCCCTCTCGTACGAGCAGTACTTC	CASSQVAGALSYEQYF
NA	TRBV7-2	TRBJ2-3	TRBD2	TGTGCCAGCAGCTTTGATCGGGAGGTTACAGATACGCAGTATTTT	CASSFDREVTDTQYF